These T cell receptor beta chains were read from a single sample in a study of regulatory T cells in long-lasting Graves disease. From the multiplex PCR reads, TCRdb called clonotypes with MiXCR, one entry per CDR3 protein. Of 350,000 to 500,000 distinct CDR3 sequences in the sample, roughly 15% were seen once. The same data also contributed to another study, on T cells in Graves' hyperthyroidism and ophthalmopathy.

Sequencing used peripheral blood mononuclear cells (PBMCs), obtained at new diagnosis, from a patient treated with antithyroid drugs. These receptor sequences come from a woman in her forties or fifties with Graves disease. The CDR3 runs from the conserved cysteine through the conserved F or W. Fields, in order: CDR3 length, D gene, V gene, J gene, clone size, CDR3 protein, CDR3 DNA. The D gene is left open where the match is weak. A clone size is listed for some rows: how often the clone was seen (once, few, many), or a class if it is expanded.

>17|TRBD2|TRBV11-1|TRBJ2-1|many
CASSLGSRTSGDNEQFF
TGTGCCAGCAGCTTAGGGTCTCGGACTAGCGGCGACAATGAGCAGTTCTTC
>17|TRBD2|TRBV12-3/TRBV12-4|TRBJ2-1|many
CASRTTSGGKFYNEQFF
TGTGCCAGCAGGACTACTAGCGGGGGGAAGTTCTACAATGAGCAGTTCTTC
>15|TRBD2|TRBV4-1|TRBJ2-3|.
CASSQDGLATDTQYF
TGCGCCAGCAGCCAAGATGGACTAGCGACAGATACGCAGTATTTT
>16|TRBD2|TRBV7-2|TRBJ2-1|many
CASSLRLAGGRNEQFF
TGTGCCAGCAGCTTAAGACTAGCGGGAGGTCGGAATGAGCAGTTCTTC
>15|TRBD1|TRBV5-1|TRBJ2-2|.
CASSPLPGQSGELFF
TGCGCCAGCAGCCCACTACCGGGACAGTCCGGGGAGCTGTTCTTT
>16|TRBD2|TRBV2|TRBJ2-3|many
CASAIGLAGVRDTQYF
TGTGCCAGCGCTATCGGACTAGCGGGAGTACGGGATACGCAGTATTTT
>15|.|TRBV10-3|TRBJ1-1|many
CAISDRGGMDTEAFF
TGTGCCATCAGTGACCGTGGGGGTATGGACACTGAAGCTTTCTTT
>13|.|TRBV3-1|TRBJ2-7|many
CASSQVSFYEQYF
TGTGCCAGCAGCCAAGTATCTTTCTACGAGCAGTACTTC
>14|.|TRBV4-1|TRBJ2-7|.
CASSRGGPGNEQYF
TGCGCCAGCAGCCGTGGAGGGCCAGGGAACGAGCAGTACTTC
>13|TRBD1|TRBV6-1|TRBJ1-1|many
CASSEADRREAFF
TGTGCCAGCAGTGAGGCGGACAGGAGGGAAGCTTTCTTT
>13|.|TRBV20-1|TRBJ1-5|.
CSASGDSNQPQHF
TGCAGTGCTTCCGGAGATAGCAATCAGCCCCAGCATTTT
>14|TRBD2|TRBV2|TRBJ2-1|many
CASSVAREANEQFF
TGTGCCAGCAGTGTGGCGCGGGAGGCCAATGAGCAGTTCTTC
>16|.|TRBV11-1|TRBJ2-6|many
CASSFGGLYGANVLTF
TGTGCCAGCAGCTTTGGGGGGCTTTATGGGGCCAACGTCCTGACTTTC
>14|TRBD2|TRBV12-3/TRBV12-4|TRBJ2-7|many
CASNPSGSSYEQYF
TGTGCCAGCAACCCAAGCGGGAGCTCCTACGAGCAGTACTTC
>13|.|TRBV6-1|TRBJ2-7|many
CASPRSSFYEQYF
TGTGCCAGCCCCCGAAGCAGCTTCTACGAGCAGTACTTC
>16|.|TRBV2|TRBJ1-2|many
CASTEVRLQANYGYTF
TGTGCCAGCACCGAAGTAAGATTACAGGCTAACTATGGCTACACCTTC
>16|.|TRBV7-3|TRBJ2-1|many
CASSLIGTGTYNEQFF
TGTGCCAGCAGCTTAATTGGGACTGGAACCTACAATGAGCAGTTCTTC
>16|TRBD1|TRBV12-5|TRBJ1-2|.
CASGFLVDREVHGYTF
TGTGCTAGTGGTTTCCTCGTCGACAGGGAGGTACATGGCTACACCTTC
>17|.|TRBV7-2|TRBJ1-5|many
CASSRRRGRNPNQPQHF
TGTGCCAGCAGCAGAAGGAGGGGCAGGAACCCCAATCAGCCCCAGCATTTT
>16|.|TRBV19|TRBJ2-5|.
CASSIGVTGAQETQYF
TGTGCCAGTAGTATCGGCGTGACAGGAGCCCAAGAGACCCAGTACTTC
>14|.|TRBV24-1|TRBJ2-2|few
CATKASANTGELFF
TGTGCCACCAAGGCTAGCGCGAACACCGGGGAGCTGTTTTTT
>18|.|TRBV5-1|TRBJ1-1|.
CASSLVRRRGTAGDEAFF
TGCGCCAGCAGCTTGGTACGGCGGAGGGGGACGGCGGGCGATGAAGCTTTCTTT
>14|TRBD1|TRBV3-1|TRBJ1-5|many
CASSPDRNNQPQHF
TGTGCCAGCAGCCCGGACAGGAACAATCAGCCCCAGCATTTT
>11|.|TRBV3-1|TRBJ1-1|many
CASSRRGEAFF
TGTGCCAGCAGCCGAAGAGGTGAAGCTTTCTTT
>14|.|TRBV5-1|TRBJ1-1|many
CASSLSVPNTEAFF
TGCGCCAGCAGCTTGTCAGTGCCGAACACTGAAGCTTTCTTT
>15|.|TRBV28|TRBJ2-2|many
CASRSRGGGTGELFF
TGTGCCAGCCGAAGCAGGGGGGGCGGCACCGGGGAGCTGTTTTTT
>15|TRBD1|TRBV7-6|TRBJ1-2|few
CASSLEGRQGGGYTF
TGTGCCAGCAGCTTAGAAGGCAGACAGGGCGGAGGCTACACCTTC
>19|.|TRBV27|TRBJ2-2|few
CASSLPWGRLELNTGELFF
TGTGCCAGCAGTCTCCCCTGGGGCAGACTGGAGTTGAACACCGGGGAGCTGTTTTTT
>12|.|TRBV5-1|TRBJ2-7|many
CASSRTSTEQYF
TGTGCCAGCAGCCGCACTAGCACCGAGCAGTACTTC
>16|TRBD2|TRBV28|TRBJ2-3|.
CASSPQTSGRSDTQYF
TGTGCCAGCAGTCCCCAGACTAGCGGGAGGTCTGATACGCAGTATTTT
>13|TRBD2|TRBV20-1|TRBJ2-2|.
CSATSGKAGELFF
TGCAGTGCTACTAGCGGGAAAGCCGGGGAGCTGTTTTTT
>15|TRBD1|TRBV12-3/TRBV12-4|TRBJ2-7|many
CASSFGRDRYYEQYF
TGTGCCAGCAGTTTTGGACGGGACAGGTACTACGAGCAGTACTTC
>14|TRBD2|TRBV5-1|TRBJ2-1|many
CASHSGSSYNEQFF
TGCGCCAGCCATAGCGGGAGCTCCTACAATGAGCAGTTCTTC
>15|.|TRBV28|TRBJ1-1|many
CASSYPGDMNTEAFF
TGTGCCAGCAGTTATCCCGGGGATATGAACACTGAAGCTTTCTTT
>16|.|TRBV7-2|TRBJ2-1|many
CASSVKQGSGDNEQFF
TGTGCCAGCAGCGTAAAACAGGGCTCTGGCGACAATGAGCAGTTCTTC
>11|.|TRBV5-8|TRBJ2-3|many
CASSWADTQYF
TGTGCCAGCAGCTGGGCGGATACGCAGTATTTT
>18|.|TRBV9|TRBJ1-2|.
CASSVALTATESGYGYTF
TGTGCCAGCAGCGTAGCTCTAACAGCTACTGAATCTGGCTATGGCTACACCTTC
>18|TRBD2|TRBV10-2|TRBJ2-5|.
CASSESLRVSGLQETQYF
TGCGCCAGCAGTGAGTCTCTACGGGTTAGCGGGCTCCAAGAGACCCAGTACTTC
>14|.|TRBV28|TRBJ2-7|many
CASSLSASSYEQYF
TGTGCCAGCAGTTTAAGCGCGAGCTCCTACGAGCAGTACTTC
>14|.|TRBV12-3/TRBV12-4|TRBJ1-2|.
CASSFTGGLGGYTF
TGTGCCAGCAGTTTTACCGGGGGGCTGGGTGGCTACACCTTC
>13|.|TRBV5-1|TRBJ2-3|.
CASSLDGTDPQYF
TGCGCCAGCAGCTTGGACGGTACAGATCCGCAGTATTTT
>16|TRBD1|TRBV20-1|TRBJ1-6|few
CSAKGAPGQNNSPLHF
TGCAGTGCCAAAGGAGCCCCGGGACAGAATAATTCACCCCTCCACTTT
>18|TRBD2|TRBV5-1|TRBJ2-3|.
CASSFGEWAGGPRDTQYF
TGCGCCAGCAGCTTTGGAGAATGGGCGGGAGGGCCTCGGGATACGCAGTATTTT
>17|TRBD2|TRBV7-6|TRBJ2-3|many
CASSPRVDSGSTDTQYF
TGTGCCAGCAGCCCGAGGGTTGATAGCGGGAGCACAGATACGCAGTATTTT
>14|.|TRBV10-3|TRBJ2-2|once
CAIRQGQNTGELFF
TGTGCCATCAGACAGGGTCAGAACACCGGGGAGCTGTTTTTT